The rows below give T cell receptor beta chains drawn from one sample of a study of post-analysis software for immune sequencing data. TCRdb re-called the PCR reads with MiXCR, one entry per CDR3 protein. The table records just over 250,000 distinct CDR3 sequences, approximately 34% of them present only once. The sequenced sample was blood. These receptors came from a girl aged 5-17 years with multiple sclerosis. Both conserved end residues are part of each CDR3. A D gene is named only where the DNA matches it firmly. For some rows the clone size is stated as once, few or many, or as a class when expanded; others skip it.

>TRBJ2-7|-|TRBV20-1|-
TGCAGTGCCGGGACCCAGAGCTCCTACGGGCAGTACTTC
CSAGTQSSYGQYF
>TRBJ2-7|-|TRBV5-1|TRBD2
TGCGCCAGCAGCTTGGGACTAGCGGGAGGCCACGAGCAGTACTTC
CASSLGLAGGHEQYF
>TRBJ1-2|many|TRBV29-1|-
TGCAGCGTTGAAGAACGGGTGGGCTATGGCTACACCTTC
CSVEERVGYGYTF
>TRBJ1-2|many|TRBV14|-
TGTGCCAGCAGCCAAGAGCATTGGGGGCTCAAAGGCTACACCTTC
CASSQEHWGLKGYTF
>TRBJ2-7|-|TRBV20-1|-
TGCAGTATCCCACCGGGCAAATACTCCTACGAGCAGTACTTC
CSIPPGKYSYEQYF
>TRBJ2-3|-|TRBV12-3/TRBV12-4|-
TGTGCCAGCAGCTTGAGCGGGCGCGGAGATACGCAGTATTTT
CASSLSGRGDTQYF
>TRBJ2-7|many|TRBV5-1|-
TGCGCCAGCAGCTTGGTTCGGGGCGGCGAGCAGTACTTC
CASSLVRGGEQYF
>TRBJ2-2|few|TRBV29-1|TRBD2
TGCAGCGTTGCTAGCGGGAGGGCACAGAACACCGGGGAGCTGTTTTTT
CSVASGRAQNTGELFF
>TRBJ2-7|many|TRBV5-6|-
TGTGCCAGCAGCCCAGATACGTCGTTCTCCTACGAGCAGTACTTC
CASSPDTSFSYEQYF
>TRBJ2-3|many|TRBV29-1|-
TGCAGCGTTTCCGCTCGGGCTGGCACAGATACGCAGTATTTT
CSVSARAGTDTQYF
>TRBJ1-2|-|TRBV7-9|-
TGTGCCACTACAGGAGCAACCTATGGCTACACCTTC
CATTGATYGYTF
>TRBJ1-2|many|TRBV12-5|-
TGTGCTAGTGGTTTTACGGGGGGTGGAGGCTATGGCTACACCTTC
CASGFTGGGGYGYTF
>TRBJ2-5|few|TRBV20-1|TRBD2
TGCAGTGCTAGACCGAATAGCGGGGGGAAAGAGACCCAGTACTTC
CSARPNSGGKETQYF
>TRBJ1-2|many|TRBV5-1|-
TGCGCCAGCAGCTTGGACCGAGGGGATTTGAATGGCTACACCTTC
CASSLDRGDLNGYTF
>TRBJ1-2|-|TRBV2|-
TGTGCCAGCAGCGAGACCGGGAGCTCATCTGGCTACACCTTC
CASSETGSSSGYTF
>TRBJ1-2|many|TRBV12-3/TRBV12-4|-
TGTGCCACCGAAAGAGGGTCGAACTATGGCTACACCTTC
CATERGSNYGYTF
>TRBJ2-1|once|TRBV20-1|-
TGCAGTGCTAGAGATCGGCTAGCTCCCTACAATGAGCAGTTCTTC
CSARDRLAPYNEQFF
>TRBJ2-7|many|TRBV7-8|-
TGTGCCAGCAGCTTAGATCGTCCGAGCTCCTACGAGCAGTACTTC
CASSLDRPSSYEQYF
>TRBJ1-1|-|TRBV11-2|-
TGTGCCAGCAGCTTACACCTCGGGCAAGGGAACACTGAAGCTTTCTTT
CASSLHLGQGNTEAFF
>TRBJ2-3|many|TRBV29-1|-
TGCAGCGTTGGAAACAGGTTAAGAGCAGATACGCAGTATTTT
CSVGNRLRADTQYF
>TRBJ1-2|few|TRBV24-1|TRBD1
TGTGCCACCAGTGACCCGACAGGGGCCTATGGCTACACCTTC
CATSDPTGAYGYTF
>TRBJ1-2|-|TRBV5-5|TRBD1
TGTGCCAGCAGCTGGAGGGGGACAGGTTCCTATGGCTACACCTTC
CASSWRGTGSYGYTF
>TRBJ1-1|-|TRBV7-9|-
TGTGCCAGCAGCTTACTTCGTCGGGAGGGGGCTGAAGCTTTCTTT
CASSLLRREGAEAFF
>TRBJ1-2|few|TRBV12-3/TRBV12-4|-
TGTGCCAGCAGTTTAAGTATTGGCTACACCTTC
CASSLSIGYTF
>TRBJ2-3|-|TRBV6-1|TRBD2
TGTGCCAGCAGTGAAGGCGGCGGGGGGCGAGATACGCAGTATTTT
CASSEGGGGRDTQYF
>TRBJ2-7|-|TRBV12-3/TRBV12-4|TRBD2
TGTGCCAGCAGTTTAGAGCGGACTAGCGGGAGAGGGGAGCAGTACTTC
CASSLERTSGRGEQYF
>TRBJ1-5|few|TRBV12-3/TRBV12-4|-
TGTGCCAGCAGGCCTCCGGGGAGCAATCAGCCCCAGCATTTT
CASRPPGSNQPQHF
>TRBJ1-1|-|TRBV12-3/TRBV12-4|-
TGTGCCAGCACCGGCACATTCCGGGACACTGAAGCTTTCTTT
CASTGTFRDTEAFF
>TRBJ2-7|-|TRBV6-1|-
TGTGCCAGCAGCTTATTCCGTAGCTCCTACAATGAGCAGTACTTC
CASSLFRSSYNEQYF
>TRBJ2-5|-|TRBV18|-
TGTGCCAGCTCACCAGAGGGGGTAGGACAGTACTTC
CASSPEGVGQYF
>TRBJ1-6|many|TRBV12-3/TRBV12-4|-
TGTGCCAGCAGTGAGGGTCAAGGGGTAGCCGGTTCACCCCTCCACTTT
CASSEGQGVAGSPLHF
>TRBJ2-1|many|TRBV25-1|-
TGTGCCAGCAGGAGGGGTTACAATGAGCAGTTCTTC
CASRRGYNEQFF
>TRBJ1-1|many|TRBV20-1|-
TGCAGTGCGAAGCCCCCGGGGCTGAACACTGAAGCTTTCTTT
CSAKPPGLNTEAFF
>TRBJ1-1|-|TRBV20-1|-
TGCAGTGCCCGTCAGGCGCTGAACACTGAAGCTTTCTTT
CSARQALNTEAFF
>TRBJ2-3|many|TRBV4-1|TRBD1
TGCGCCAGCAGCCAAGAAGGGACAGGGGGTTCAGATACGCAGTATTTT
CASSQEGTGGSDTQYF
>TRBJ1-4|-|TRBV3-1|TRBD1
TGTGCCAGCAGCCGGGACAGGGGCACTACTAATGAAAAACTGTTTTTT
CASSRDRGTTNEKLFF
>TRBJ1-1|-|TRBV19|TRBD1
TGTGCCAGTACCTCGACAGGGAAGAACACTGAAGCTTTCTTT
CASTSTGKNTEAFF
>TRBJ2-7|many|TRBV6-4|-
TGTGCCAGCAGTGACTGGGTAGTTCACAGGGCGGTCTACGAGCAGTACTTC
CASSDWVVHRAVYEQYF
>TRBJ1-1|many|TRBV6-2/TRBV6-3|-
TGTGCCAGCAGCCCCTCGGGTGCGAGGGATGGGGGTGAAGCTTTCTTT
CASSPSGARDGGEAFF
>TRBJ1-1|many|TRBV5-1|-
TGCGCCAGCAGCTTGGATCACCCAGTGAACACTGAAGCTTTCTTT
CASSLDHPVNTEAFF
>TRBJ2-1|many|TRBV5-6|TRBD2
TGTGCCAGCAGCTTGGTTTCTAGCGGGGAGTACAATGAGCAGTTCTTC
CASSLVSSGEYNEQFF
>TRBJ2-5|many|TRBV5-1|TRBD1
TGCGCCAGCAGCCGACAGGGTGAAGTGGAGACCCAGTACTTC
CASSRQGEVETQYF
>TRBJ2-3|many|TRBV20-1|TRBD1
TGCAGTGCTAGCCGTTACTTGGACAGGGCCACAGATACGCAGTATTTT
CSASRYLDRATDTQYF
>TRBJ2-2|many|TRBV24-1|-
TGTGCCACCAGTGATTTGCGGGACACCGGGGAGCTGTTTTTT
CATSDLRDTGELFF
>TRBJ1-2|many|TRBV27|-
TGTGCCAGCAGTTTGAAGGTTCACTATGGCTACACCTTC
CASSLKVHYGYTF
>TRBJ1-5|many|TRBV3-1|-
TGTGCCAGCAGCCGTGGACAGAAGGGTGGCAATCAGCCCCAGCATTTT
CASSRGQKGGNQPQHF
>TRBJ1-1|-|TRBV19|-
TGTGCCAGTAGCTTGACAGGTGGAGGCACTGAAGCTTTCTTT
CASSLTGGGTEAFF